This TCR beta chain appears in the sequencing data of a study of cytomegalovirus exposure and HLA in healthy donors. Both 60 Vbeta primers and 13 Jbeta primers went into the PCR. Measured with immunoSEQ multiplex PCR; TCRdb has only the in-frame clones, and not every one. This table has tens of thousands of clones, around 77% appearing once. In regard to this clone: Its antigen is unknown.

Findings and limits, study-wide: Roughly uniform depth of sequencing across donors was assumed in presence/absence analyses. Reports indicate that TCR beta sequences accurately predicted the HLA-A and HLA-B alleles of most subjects.

CDR1 and CDR2 from the germline V gene are MDHEN and SYDVKM. Trimming cost V 6 bases and J 0 bases, with 18 bases left between them. The CDR3 has 17 residues. Sequenced material: PBMCs. The V call is TRBV28, the J call TRBJ2-1, with D perhaps TRBD1 (6 bases). This sequence originates from a man aged 25 to 45 in good health and CMV-seronegative. CDR3: CASRPLGQPSSYNEQFF. CDR3 nucleotide sequence: TGTGCCAGCAGACCGCTAGGACAGCCTAGCTCCTACAATGAGCAGTTCTTC.